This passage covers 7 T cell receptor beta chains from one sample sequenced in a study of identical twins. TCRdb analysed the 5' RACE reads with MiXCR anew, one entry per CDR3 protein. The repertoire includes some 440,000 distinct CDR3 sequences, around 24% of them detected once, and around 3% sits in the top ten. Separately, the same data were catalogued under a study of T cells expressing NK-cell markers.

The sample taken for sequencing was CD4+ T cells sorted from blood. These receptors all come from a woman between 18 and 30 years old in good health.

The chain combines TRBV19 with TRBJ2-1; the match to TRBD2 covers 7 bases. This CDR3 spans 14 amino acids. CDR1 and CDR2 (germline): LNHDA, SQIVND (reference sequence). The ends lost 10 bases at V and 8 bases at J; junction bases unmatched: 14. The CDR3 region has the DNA TGTGCCATCCCGTGGGGGGAGGGCTCCCATGAGCAGTTCTTC. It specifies CAIPWGEGSHEQFF.

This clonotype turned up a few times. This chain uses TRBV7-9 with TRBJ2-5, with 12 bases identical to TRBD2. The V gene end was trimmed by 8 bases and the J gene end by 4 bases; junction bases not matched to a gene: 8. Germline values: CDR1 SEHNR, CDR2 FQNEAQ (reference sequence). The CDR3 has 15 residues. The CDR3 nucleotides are TGTGCCAGCCTACTGACTAGCGGGAGTGGAGAGACCCAGTACTTC. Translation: CASLLTSGSGETQYF.

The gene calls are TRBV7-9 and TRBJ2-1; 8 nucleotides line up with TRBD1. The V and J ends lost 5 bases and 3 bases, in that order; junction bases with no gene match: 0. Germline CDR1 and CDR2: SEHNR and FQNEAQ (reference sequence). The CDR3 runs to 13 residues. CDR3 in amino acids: CASSDRGYNEQFF. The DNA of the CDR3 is TGTGCCAGCAGCGACAGGGGCTACAATGAGCAGTTCTTC.

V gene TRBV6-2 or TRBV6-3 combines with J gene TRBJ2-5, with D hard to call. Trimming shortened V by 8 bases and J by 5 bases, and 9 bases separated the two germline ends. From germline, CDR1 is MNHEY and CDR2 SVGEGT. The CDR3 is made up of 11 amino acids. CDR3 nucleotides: TGTGCCAGCGGAATGGTTGAGACCCAGTACTTC. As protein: CASGMVETQYF.

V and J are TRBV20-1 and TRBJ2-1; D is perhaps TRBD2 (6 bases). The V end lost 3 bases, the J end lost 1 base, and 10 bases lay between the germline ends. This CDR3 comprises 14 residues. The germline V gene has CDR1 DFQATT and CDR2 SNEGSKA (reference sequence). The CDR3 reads CSARRLGSYNEQFF. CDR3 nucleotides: TGCAGTGCTAGGAGACTAGGGTCCTACAATGAGCAGTTCTTC.

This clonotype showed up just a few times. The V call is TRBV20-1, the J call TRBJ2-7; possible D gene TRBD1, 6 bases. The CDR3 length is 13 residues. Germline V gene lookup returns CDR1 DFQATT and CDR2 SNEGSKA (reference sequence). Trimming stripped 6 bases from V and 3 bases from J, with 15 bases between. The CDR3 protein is CSANNGQYYEQYF. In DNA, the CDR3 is TGCAGTGCCAATAATGGACAGTACTACGAGCAGTACTTC.

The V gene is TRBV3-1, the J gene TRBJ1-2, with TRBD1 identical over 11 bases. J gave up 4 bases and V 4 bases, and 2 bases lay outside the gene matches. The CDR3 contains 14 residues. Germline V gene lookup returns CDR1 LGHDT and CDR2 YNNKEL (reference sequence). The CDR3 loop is CASSRGQGAYGYTF. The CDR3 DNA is TGTGCCAGCAGCCGCGGACAGGGGGCCTATGGCTACACCTTC.